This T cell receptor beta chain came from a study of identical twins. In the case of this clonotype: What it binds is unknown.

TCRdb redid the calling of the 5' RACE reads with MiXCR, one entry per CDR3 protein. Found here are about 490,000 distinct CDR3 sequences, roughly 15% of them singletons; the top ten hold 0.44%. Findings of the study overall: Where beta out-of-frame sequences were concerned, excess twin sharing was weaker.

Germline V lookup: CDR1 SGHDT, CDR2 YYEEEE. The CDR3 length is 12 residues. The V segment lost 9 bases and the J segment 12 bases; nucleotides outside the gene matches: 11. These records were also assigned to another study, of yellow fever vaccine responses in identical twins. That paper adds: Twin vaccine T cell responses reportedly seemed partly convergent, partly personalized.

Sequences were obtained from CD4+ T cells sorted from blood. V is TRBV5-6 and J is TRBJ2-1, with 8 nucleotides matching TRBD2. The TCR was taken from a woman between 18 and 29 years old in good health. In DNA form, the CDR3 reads TGTGCCATCGGCCCCGGGGCGGGAGGGCAGTTCTTC. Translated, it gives CAIGPGAGGQFF.